The rows below give T cell receptor beta chains drawn from one sample of a study of spatial heterogeneity in lung cancer. TCRdb fed the 5' RACE reads into MiXCR, producing one record per CDR3 protein. The table lists some 41,000 distinct CDR3 sequences, more than 20% of them singletons. The source material was PBMCs, sampled at follow-up. Source of these receptors: a female donor with early-stage non-small cell lung cancer. CDR3s include the opening cysteine and the closing phenylalanine or tryptophan. A D gene is named only where the DNA matches it firmly. Clone size is shown for a subset of rows, as once, few, many or a class of expanded clone.

v_call	clone_size	d_call	j_call	cdr3_aa	cdr3_nt
TRBV4-2	NA	NA	TRBJ1-4	CASSQRGTNEKLFF	TGTGCCAGCAGCCAAAGGGGGACTAATGAAAAACTGTTTTTT
TRBV12-5	many	NA	TRBJ2-1	CATGYNEQFF	TGTGCTACCGGTTACAATGAGCAGTTCTTC
TRBV7-9	many	TRBD1	TRBJ2-1	CASSASRDRVIGEQFF	TGTGCCAGCAGCGCAAGCCGGGACAGGGTAATAGGTGAGCAGTTCTTC
TRBV19	NA	NA	TRBJ1-2	CASQGSRANYGYTF	TGTGCCTCCCAAGGGAGCAGAGCTAACTATGGCTACACCTTC
TRBV4-2	many	NA	TRBJ2-5	CASSPPDSQETQYF	TGTGCCAGCAGCCCCCCCGACAGCCAAGAGACCCAGTACTTC
TRBV11-2	many	NA	TRBJ2-2	CASSPPNRFLTGELFF	TGTGCCAGCAGCCCACCGAACAGGTTTCTCACCGGGGAGCTGTTTTTT
TRBV20-1	NA	NA	TRBJ2-5	CSAEEAYGTQYF	TGCAGTGCCGAAGAGGCGTACGGTACCCAGTACTTC
TRBV9	many	NA	TRBJ2-3	CASSAQLGPGDTQYF	TGTGCCAGCAGCGCCCAGCTAGGGCCCGGCGATACGCAGTATTTT
TRBV14	NA	NA	TRBJ2-5	CASSPLGYTQYF	TGTGCCAGCAGCCCTCTCGGATATACCCAGTACTTC
TRBV3-1	NA	NA	TRBJ1-2	CASSQGYSRGAYGYTF	TGTGCCAGCAGCCAAGGGTACAGCCGTGGGGCCTATGGCTACACCTTC
TRBV5-4	NA	NA	TRBJ2-2	CASSLARGWNTGELFF	TGTGCCAGCAGCTTGGCCAGGGGTTGGAACACCGGGGAGCTGTTTTTT
TRBV3-1	NA	TRBD2	TRBJ2-5	CASSQVAGIQETQYF	TGTGCCAGCAGCCAAGTAGCGGGAATCCAAGAGACCCAGTACTTC
TRBV7-9	NA	NA	TRBJ2-7	CASSFSLIGRRQSYEQYF	TGTGCCAGCAGCTTTTCTTTAATAGGTCGACGGCAGTCCTACGAGCAGTACTTC
TRBV20-1	NA	NA	TRBJ2-2	CSARRTGGGELFF	TGCAGTGCTAGACGGACTGGGGGCGGGGAGCTGTTTTTT
TRBV9	NA	TRBD1	TRBJ1-1	CASSDAGDRGRKAFF	TGTGCCAGCAGCGATGCCGGGGACAGGGGGCGTAAAGCTTTCTTT
TRBV18	NA	NA	TRBJ1-2	CASSTFRELSYGYTF	TGTGCCAGCTCAACCTTCAGGGAACTCAGCTATGGCTACACCTTC
TRBV12-3/TRBV12-4	once	NA	TRBJ2-3	CASSIGGPWSTDTQYF	TGTGCCAGCAGTATAGGAGGGCCTTGGAGCACAGATACGCAGTATTTT
TRBV6-2/TRBV6-3	many	NA	TRBJ2-3	CATKGGGGVPDTQYF	TGTGCCACCAAAGGAGGAGGCGGGGTGCCAGATACGCAGTATTTT
TRBV20-1	medium-sized	TRBD2	TRBJ2-7	CSAEASGTYEQYF	TGCAGTGCTGAGGCTAGCGGAACCTACGAGCAGTACTTC
TRBV5-1	many	TRBD1	TRBJ1-5	CASSLVGGQDQPQHF	TGCGCCAGCAGCTTGGTAGGGGGCCAGGATCAGCCCCAGCATTTT
TRBV7-2	NA	TRBD2	TRBJ2-3	CASSFGAGGSTDTQYF	TGTGCCAGCAGCTTTGGAGCGGGAGGGAGTACAGATACGCAGTATTTT
TRBV12-3/TRBV12-4	NA	NA	TRBJ1-2	CASRTGTSHFNYGYTF	TGTGCCAGCAGGACCGGGACATCTCATTTCAACTATGGCTACACCTTC
TRBV6-2/TRBV6-3	many	NA	TRBJ2-4	CASSYSGGSAKNIQYF	TGTGCCAGCAGTTACTCGGGGGGATCGGCCAAAAACATTCAGTACTTC
TRBV2	NA	NA	TRBJ1-2	CASKLTVGVNYGYTF	TGTGCCAGCAAGTTGACAGTGGGCGTTAACTATGGCTACACCTTC
TRBV6-5	NA	TRBD2	TRBJ2-2	CASRIAGGLTGELFF	TGTGCCAGCAGAATAGCGGGAGGGCTCACCGGGGAGCTGTTTTTT
TRBV10-1	NA	TRBD2	TRBJ2-3	CASSTSGATDTQYF	TGCGCCAGCAGTACTAGCGGGGCCACAGATACGCAGTATTTT
TRBV12-3/TRBV12-4	many	NA	TRBJ1-1	CASHPPGLRRFTEAFF	TGTGCCAGCCATCCCCCGGGATTACGAAGATTTACTGAAGCTTTCTTT
TRBV6-5	once	NA	TRBJ2-3	CASSYRHENLPTDTQYF	TGTGCCAGCAGTTACAGACACGAAAACTTACCCACAGATACGCAGTATTTT
TRBV5-1	NA	TRBD2	TRBJ2-1	CASSNQLAWAKFF	TGCGCCAGCAGCAACCAACTAGCGTGGGCTAAGTTCTTC
TRBV9	NA	NA	TRBJ1-1	CASSPGLRIGNTEAFF	TGTGCCAGCAGCCCCGGCCTTCGGATTGGGAACACTGAAGCTTTCTTT
TRBV5-1	many	NA	TRBJ2-7	CASSLAGGQVYEQYF	TGCGCCAGCAGCTTGGCGGGGGGCCAAGTATACGAGCAGTACTTC
TRBV2	many	TRBD1	TRBJ2-3	CASSEQGGTDTQYF	TGTGCCAGCAGTGAACAGGGGGGCACAGATACGCAGTATTTT
TRBV30	NA	TRBD2	TRBJ2-7	CACAGTSAYEQYF	TGTGCCTGTGCCGGGACTAGCGCCTACGAGCAGTACTTC
TRBV6-6	NA	TRBD2	TRBJ2-5	CASSYGGSGSRETQYF	TGTGCCAGCAGTTACGGGGGTAGCGGGAGTCGAGAGACCCAGTACTTC
TRBV29-1	NA	NA	TRBJ2-3	CSVNGEPDTQYF	TGCAGCGTTAACGGCGAGCCAGATACGCAGTATTTT
TRBV6-1	many	NA	TRBJ2-7	CASSEDYLSYEQYF	TGTGCCAGCAGTGAGGACTACCTATCCTACGAGCAGTACTTC
TRBV10-3	NA	NA	TRBJ1-1	CAISPDPNTEAFF	TGTGCCATCAGTCCTGACCCGAACACTGAAGCTTTCTTT
TRBV5-1	few	NA	TRBJ2-3	CASSLLDRSDTQYF	TGCGCCAGCAGCTTGTTGGACAGATCAGATACGCAGTATTTT
TRBV20-1	NA	TRBD1	TRBJ2-7	CSARGRGTGVYEQYF	TGCAGTGCTAGAGGGCGCGGGACAGGGGTTTACGAGCAGTACTTC
TRBV7-8	medium-sized	NA	TRBJ2-3	CASSRGRVADTQYF	TGTGCCAGCAGCAGGGGGAGGGTGGCAGATACGCAGTATTTT
TRBV25-1	many	TRBD1	TRBJ2-7	CASNRGVAYEQYF	TGTGCCAGCAACAGGGGGGTAGCCTACGAGCAGTACTTC
TRBV12-3/TRBV12-4	many	NA	TRBJ2-5	CASSLISGETQYF	TGTGCCAGCAGTTTAATATCGGGAGAGACCCAGTACTTC
TRBV12-3/TRBV12-4	many	TRBD1	TRBJ2-2	CASSLDRGLDTGELFF	TGTGCCAGCAGTTTGGACAGGGGGCTGGACACCGGGGAGCTGTTTTTT
TRBV5-5	few	NA	TRBJ2-2	CASTLDSRELFF	TGTGCCAGCACCCTGGACTCGCGGGAGCTGTTTTTT